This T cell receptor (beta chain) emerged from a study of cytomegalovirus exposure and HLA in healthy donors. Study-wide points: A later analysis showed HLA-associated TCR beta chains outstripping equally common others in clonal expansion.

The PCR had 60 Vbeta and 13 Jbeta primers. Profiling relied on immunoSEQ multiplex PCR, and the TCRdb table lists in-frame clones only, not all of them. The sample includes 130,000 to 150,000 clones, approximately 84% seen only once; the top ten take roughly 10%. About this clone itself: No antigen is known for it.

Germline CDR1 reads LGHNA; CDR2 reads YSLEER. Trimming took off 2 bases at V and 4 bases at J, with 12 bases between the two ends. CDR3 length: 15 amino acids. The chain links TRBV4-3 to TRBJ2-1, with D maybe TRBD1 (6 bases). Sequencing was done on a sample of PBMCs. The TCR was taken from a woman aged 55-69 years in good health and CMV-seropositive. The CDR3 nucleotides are TGCGCCAGCAGCCAATCCCGGCAGGGGTACAATGAGCAGTTCTTC. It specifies CASSQSRQGYNEQFF.